The 5 T cell receptor beta chains given below trace back to one sample, sequenced in a study of blood T cell repertoires in COVID-19. Here immunoSEQ multiplex PCR was the method, and the copy in TCRdb shows in-frame clones only, minus some. This table holds 150,000 or so clones, 82% found once. Specimen: PBMCs or T cells enriched from blood (not recorded which). All receptors come from a man in his 60s who had recovered from COVID-19.

The rearrangement joins TRBV3-1 (or the pseudogene TRBV3-2) to TRBJ2-1; TRBD2 matches 7 bases. The germline gives CDR1 LGHDT, CDR2 YNNKEL (reference sequence). The junction had 7 bases not matched to a gene; V was cut back by 0 bases and J by 8 bases. This CDR3 region has 15 residues. The CDR3: CASSQDQAGKDEQFF. The CDR3 DNA reads TGTGCCAGCAGCCAAGATCAAGCGGGGAAGGATGAGCAGTTCTTC.

This rearrangement joins TRBV28 to TRBJ2-2; 10 nucleotides align to TRBD2. Unmatched junction bases numbered 2, after V lost 9 bases and J lost 4 bases. This CDR3 has 13 amino acids. Germline V CDR1 and CDR2: MDHEN, SYDVKM. The CDR3 nucleotides read TGTGCCAGTCAGCGGGAGGGCACCGGGGAGCTGTTTTTT. Translation: CASQREGTGELFF.

A few counts support this clone. This chain joins TRBV29-1 and TRBJ1-2, with TRBD1 as a possible D gene (5 bases). Trimming shortened V by 2 bases and J by 7 bases, and 14 bases separated the two germline ends. The CDR3 spans 13 residues. CDR1 and CDR2 from the germline V gene are SQVTM and ANQGSEA. The CDR3 is CSVEQGSMAGYTF. CDR3 DNA: TGCAGCGTTGAACAGGGTTCCATGGCTGGCTACACCTTC.

This chain connects TRBV5-1 to TRBJ1-2, with D perhaps matching TRBD1 (5 bases). CDR1 is SGHRS, CDR2 YFSETQ, per germline. The CDR3 sequence is 12 residues long. The V end lost 3 bases, the J end lost 4 bases, and 7 bases lay between the germline ends. The CDR3 is CASSWTTYGYTF. Written as DNA, the CDR3 is TGCGCCAGCAGCTGGACAACCTATGGCTACACCTTC.

CDR3: CASSLSQGPYYEQYF. The DNA for the CDR3 is TGTGCCAGCAGCTTGAGCCAGGGGCCTTACTACGAGCAGTACTTC. The chain is built from TRBV5-4 and TRBJ2-7; D may be TRBD1 (6 bases). Trimming cost V 1 base and J 3 bases, with 14 bases left between them. Germline values: CDR1 SGHNT, CDR2 YYREEE (reference sequence). The CDR3 extends over 15 amino acids.